A single sample is the source of the 8 T cell receptor beta chains below, sequenced in a study of blood T cell repertoires in COVID-19. Measured with immunoSEQ multiplex PCR; TCRdb has only the in-frame clones, and not every one. The sample consists of around 360,000 clones, about 90% of them appearing once. The specimen was PBMCs or T cells enriched from blood (not recorded which). Receptors were obtained from a woman in her twenties or thirties who had recovered from COVID-19.

The gene calls are TRBV2 and TRBJ2-7; D not certain. CDR1 and CDR2 (germline): SNHLY, FYNNEI. V lost 5 bases, J lost 1 base, and 12 bases lay in between. CDR3 length: 14 residues. CDR3: CASSWQLLSYEQYF. The CDR3 DNA reads as TGTGCCAGCAGTTGGCAACTACTTTCCTACGAGCAGTACTTC.

Note on this clone: The same CDR3 can be traced to other DNA sequences in this sample. The rearrangement joins TRBV9 to TRBJ1-3, with no clear D. Deletions cut 6 bases from V and 0 bases from J, with 10 bases between. Germline V CDR1 and CDR2: SGDLS, YYNGEE. The CDR3 is made up of 14 amino acids. The CDR3 reads CASNPGSSGNTIYF. In nucleotides, the CDR3 is TGTGCCAGCAACCCGGGGAGCTCTGGAAACACCATATATTTT.

The chain combines TRBV29-1 with TRBJ2-1; no reliable D call. The V end was cut by 7 bases, the J end by 5 bases, with 6 bases between. From germline, CDR1 is SQVTM and CDR2 ANQGSEA. The CDR3 loop spans 10 amino acids. This chain's CDR3 is CSAFHNEQFF. Here the CDR3 DNA reads TGCAGCGCCTTTCACAATGAGCAGTTCTTC.

The chain is built from TRBV2 and TRBJ2-5, with 8 bases that match TRBD1. The end of the DNA aligns better with TRBJ2-7, so the J call may be wrong. Per germline, CDR1 SNHLY and CDR2 FYNNEI. The CDR3 has 14 amino acids. Here the CDR3 DNA reads TGTGCCAGCAGTGATCAGGGGGCCACCTACGAGCAGTACTTC. Its translation: CASSDQGATYEQYF.

The chain recombines TRBV6-5 with TRBJ1-2, with TRBD1 identical over 7 bases. This CDR3 has 14 amino acids. Losses at the gene ends were 6 bases for V and 4 bases for J; bases not matched to a gene: 8. The germline V gene has CDR1 MNHEY and CDR2 SVGAGI. CDR3 bases: TGTGCCAGCAGGACAGGGACCTCACTCTATGGCTACACCTTC. Its protein is CASRTGTSLYGYTF.

DNA of the CDR3: TGTGCCTGGAGTGGAAACAGGGGTCCCTATGGCTACACCTTC. It is translated as CAWSGNRGPYGYTF. The chain employs TRBV30 and TRBJ1-2; 7 nucleotides match TRBD1. The germline CDR1 and CDR2 sequences are GTSNPN and SVGIG (reference sequence). The V segment lost 1 base and the J segment 4 bases; nucleotides outside the gene matches: 6. The CDR3 is 14 residues long.

V is TRBV5-1 and J is TRBJ1-6; no firm D call. The V gene lost 4 bases and the J gene lost 6 bases, with 8 bases spanning the gap. CDR1 SGHRS and CDR2 YFSETQ come from the germline V gene. The CDR3 totals 13 residues. This chain's CDR3 is CASSPGINSPLHF. CDR3 DNA: TGCGCCAGCAGCCCGGGGATTAATTCACCCCTCCACTTT.

V usage is TRBV11-2 and J usage is TRBJ1-6, with 8 bases aligning to TRBD1. J gave up 7 bases and V 3 bases, and 8 bases lay outside the gene matches. The CDR3 contains 16 residues. Germline V CDR1 and CDR2: SGHAT, FQNNGV. The CDR3 loop reads CASSFTPGTGNSPLHF. The CDR3 coding sequence is TGTGCCAGCAGCTTCACACCCGGGACAGGCAATTCACCCCTCCACTTT.